The rows below give T cell receptor beta chains drawn from one sample of a study of blood T cells in healthy people across ages. TCRdb analysed the 5' RACE reads with MiXCR anew, one entry per CDR3 protein. The sample holds about 1.1 million distinct CDR3 sequences, roughly two fifths seen once. Specimen: blood. The receptors were gathered from a man younger than 35 in good health. Both conserved end residues are part of each CDR3. Each record gives: J gene, V gene, CDR3 protein.

j_call: TRBJ1-2; v_call: TRBV7-9; cdr3_aa: CASSLFRQEMDGYTF
j_call: TRBJ2-7; v_call: TRBV10-2; cdr3_aa: CASSELAGTVSYEQYF
j_call: TRBJ2-7; v_call: TRBV6-2/TRBV6-3; cdr3_aa: CASSYRNRSYEQYF
j_call: TRBJ1-1; v_call: TRBV27; cdr3_aa: CASRAPGLNTEAFF
j_call: TRBJ2-1; v_call: TRBV7-2; cdr3_aa: CASTIKEKQFF
j_call: TRBJ2-1; v_call: TRBV7-2; cdr3_aa: CASSLGVSNEQFF
j_call: TRBJ2-3; v_call: TRBV5-1; cdr3_aa: CASSRLAGSRGADTQYF
j_call: TRBJ2-5; v_call: TRBV5-1; cdr3_aa: CASSFRQGETQYF
j_call: TRBJ2-2; v_call: TRBV12-3/TRBV12-4; cdr3_aa: CASSWGQDTGELFF
j_call: TRBJ1-1; v_call: TRBV20-1; cdr3_aa: CSAAEESEAFF
j_call: TRBJ1-1; v_call: TRBV12-3/TRBV12-4; cdr3_aa: CASCPGGQGNLGAFF
j_call: TRBJ1-5; v_call: TRBV20-1; cdr3_aa: CSASGGGTQPQHF
j_call: TRBJ1-5; v_call: TRBV7-2; cdr3_aa: CASSLEIYSNQPQHF
j_call: TRBJ2-1; v_call: TRBV7-9; cdr3_aa: CASSYSGGLNNEQFF
j_call: TRBJ2-1; v_call: TRBV6-2/TRBV6-3; cdr3_aa: CASSYSPLSTLGQFF
j_call: TRBJ2-1; v_call: TRBV7-2; cdr3_aa: CASSATPSWVQFF
j_call: TRBJ2-1; v_call: TRBV9; cdr3_aa: CASSARDRFNDEQFF
j_call: TRBJ2-5; v_call: TRBV6-1; cdr3_aa: CASSEVIGLNNEQYF
j_call: TRBJ1-4; v_call: TRBV4-1; cdr3_aa: CASSLAHLNEKLFF
j_call: TRBJ2-3; v_call: TRBV5-1; cdr3_aa: CASSLGSHTDTQYF
j_call: TRBJ2-7; v_call: TRBV7-2; cdr3_aa: CASSFGTRDYEQYF
j_call: TRBJ1-5; v_call: TRBV27; cdr3_aa: CATGHSNQPQHF
j_call: TRBJ1-5; v_call: TRBV10-3; cdr3_aa: CAISVGPDNQLQHF
j_call: TRBJ2-3; v_call: TRBV7-2; cdr3_aa: CASSRDFTGTQYF
j_call: -; v_call: TRBV5-1; cdr3_aa: CASSLGTGVRETQYF
j_call: TRBJ2-3; v_call: TRBV12-3/TRBV12-4; cdr3_aa: CASSLVGGPRGDTQYF
j_call: TRBJ2-1; v_call: TRBV20-1; cdr3_aa: CSAHKSYEQFF
j_call: -; v_call: TRBV7-2; cdr3_aa: CASSLAVRGDPDMGPNKNIQYF
j_call: TRBJ2-1; v_call: TRBV4-1; cdr3_aa: CASSTYMKSGYNEQFF
j_call: TRBJ1-5; v_call: TRBV21-1; cdr3_aa: CASTGQYYSNQPQHF
j_call: TRBJ1-2; v_call: TRBV20-1; cdr3_aa: CSASELGPPTF
j_call: TRBJ2-7; v_call: TRBV12-3/TRBV12-4; cdr3_aa: CASSPGTLPFYEQYF
j_call: TRBJ2-7; v_call: TRBV5-1; cdr3_aa: CASSLMGSQAYEQYF
j_call: TRBJ1-5; v_call: TRBV20-1; cdr3_aa: CSASAGSNQPQHF
j_call: TRBJ1-3; v_call: TRBV6-6; cdr3_aa: CASSDPDHGNTIYF
j_call: TRBJ1-2; v_call: TRBV20-1; cdr3_aa: CSASNPDRTMGYTF
j_call: TRBJ2-3; v_call: TRBV20-1; cdr3_aa: CSASTVPRDTQYF